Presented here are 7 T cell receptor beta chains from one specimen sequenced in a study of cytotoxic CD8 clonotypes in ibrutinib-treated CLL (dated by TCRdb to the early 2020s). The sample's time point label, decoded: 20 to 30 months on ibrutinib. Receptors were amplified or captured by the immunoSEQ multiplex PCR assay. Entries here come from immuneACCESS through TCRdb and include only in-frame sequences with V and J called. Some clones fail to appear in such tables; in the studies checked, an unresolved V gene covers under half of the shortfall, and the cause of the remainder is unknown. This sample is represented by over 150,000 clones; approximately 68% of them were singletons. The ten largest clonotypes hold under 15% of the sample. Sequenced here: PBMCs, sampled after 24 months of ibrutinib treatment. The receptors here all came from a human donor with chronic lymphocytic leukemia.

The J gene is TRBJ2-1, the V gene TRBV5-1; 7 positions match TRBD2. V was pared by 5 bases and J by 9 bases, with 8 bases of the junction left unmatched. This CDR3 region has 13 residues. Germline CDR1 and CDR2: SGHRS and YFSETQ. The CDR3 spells CASRGQGEGEQFF. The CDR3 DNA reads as TGCGCCAGCAGAGGACAAGGGGAGGGTGAGCAGTTCTTC.

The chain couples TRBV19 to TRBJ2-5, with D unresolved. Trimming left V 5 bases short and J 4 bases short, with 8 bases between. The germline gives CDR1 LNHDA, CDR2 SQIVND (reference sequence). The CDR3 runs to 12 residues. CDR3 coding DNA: TGTGCCAGTAGTCGATGGGGAGAGACCCAGTACTTC. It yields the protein CASSRWGETQYF.

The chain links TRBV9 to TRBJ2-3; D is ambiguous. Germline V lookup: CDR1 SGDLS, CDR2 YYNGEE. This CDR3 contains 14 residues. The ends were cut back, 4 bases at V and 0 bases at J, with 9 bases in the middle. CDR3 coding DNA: TGTGCCAGCAGCCCCTCCTGGAGCACAGATACGCAGTATTTT. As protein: CASSPSWSTDTQYF.

CDR3 nucleotide sequence: TGTGCCAGCAGCTTAGCGCTGCGGAGCTATGGCTACACCTTC. Translated, it gives CASSLALRSYGYTF. The chain has TRBV7-8 and TRBJ1-2; D is uncertain. Looked up from germline, CDR1 is SGHVS and CDR2 is FQNEAQ. V shed 0 bases and J shed 4 bases, with 9 bases lying between them. CDR3 length: 14 residues.

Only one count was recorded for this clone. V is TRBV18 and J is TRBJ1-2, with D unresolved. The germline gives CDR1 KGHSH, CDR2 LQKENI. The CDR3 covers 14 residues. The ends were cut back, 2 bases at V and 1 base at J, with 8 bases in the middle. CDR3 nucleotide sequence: TGTGCCAGCTCACCAGCAGTGAATAACTATGGCTACACCTTC. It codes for CASSPAVNNYGYTF.

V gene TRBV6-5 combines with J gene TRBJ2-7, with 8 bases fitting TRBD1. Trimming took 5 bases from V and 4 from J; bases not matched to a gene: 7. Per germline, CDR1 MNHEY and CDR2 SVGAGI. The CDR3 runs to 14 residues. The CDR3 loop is CASSRDRSLYEQYF. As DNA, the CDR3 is TGTGCCAGCAGTCGGGACAGGAGTTTATACGAGCAGTACTTC.

CDR3 in DNA: TGTGCCAGCAGTTCTGATTTGGGGAAACTGTTTTTT. Translated, it gives CASSSDLGKLFF. The genes are TRBV27 and TRBJ1-4, with D uncertain. The CDR3 loop spans 12 amino acids. Trimming cost V 4 bases and J 11 bases, with 11 bases left between them. CDR1 and CDR2 (germline): MNHEY, SMNVEV (reference sequence).